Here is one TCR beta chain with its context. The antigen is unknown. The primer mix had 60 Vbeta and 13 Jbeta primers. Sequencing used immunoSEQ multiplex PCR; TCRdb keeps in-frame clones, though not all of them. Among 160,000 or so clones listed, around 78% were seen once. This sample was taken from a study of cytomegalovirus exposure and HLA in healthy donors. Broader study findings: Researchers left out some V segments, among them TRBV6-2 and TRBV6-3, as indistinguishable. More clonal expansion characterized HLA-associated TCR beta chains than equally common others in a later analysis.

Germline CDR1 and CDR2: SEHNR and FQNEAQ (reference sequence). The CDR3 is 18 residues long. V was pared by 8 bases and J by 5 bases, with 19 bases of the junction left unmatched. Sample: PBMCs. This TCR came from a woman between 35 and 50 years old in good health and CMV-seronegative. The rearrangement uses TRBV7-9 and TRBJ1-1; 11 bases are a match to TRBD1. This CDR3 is CASFGARGQGVRGTEAFF. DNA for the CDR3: TGTGCCAGCTTTGGGGCCAGGGGACAGGGGGTGAGGGGGACTGAAGCTTTCTTT.